The clone carrying this T cell receptor (beta chain) was seen once. Germline V lookup: CDR1 KGHSH, CDR2 LQKENI. This CDR3 has 15 residues. V gave up 2 bases and J gave up 5 bases; unmatched junction bases: 8. These data come from a study of T cell changes during pregnancy in multiple sclerosis. Produced via immunoSEQ multiplex PCR; TCRdb's table is partial and in-frame only. The sample has roughly 99,000 clones, approximately 90% seen once; the top ten hold roughly 2.1%. V gene TRBV18 combines with J gene TRBJ1-2; 7 nucleotides align to TRBD1. Sequences were derived from peripheral blood, sampled after pregnancy. This clonotype was obtained from a female donor in good health, enrolled as a control in a pregnancy study. The CDR3 spells CASSPTGDSQYGYTF. CDR3 coding DNA: TGTGCCAGCTCACCAACCGGGGACAGTCAGTATGGCTACACCTTC.